The entry below gives a single TCR beta chain sequence along with its context. Its antigen is currently unknown. The data derive from a study of vaccination and CD4 T cells after COVID-19. Oncomine TCR Beta short-read sequencing was applied to DNA from cultured CD4+ T cells. The genomic DNA was obtained from cultured CD4+ T cells by extraction with the QIAamp micro DNA kit. TCRdb fed the PCR reads into MiXCR, producing one record per CDR3 protein. Here the sample spans about 10,000 distinct CDR3 sequences, under 40% being singletons. Trimming left V 3 bases short and J 1 base short, with 12 bases between. CDR1 LNHDA and CDR2 SQIVND come from the germline V gene (reference sequence). The length of the CDR3 is 15 residues. This sample's treatment: approximately nine-day PBMC culture with coronavirus spike peptide pools or control peptides (ViraFEST assay). An unexposed donor provided the CD4+ T cells, which were collected before the COVID-19 pandemic (2011-2018). When roughly 10 days of culture had elapsed, CD4+ T cells were isolated by negative selection.

The sequenced sample was CD4+ T cells from blood, cultured in vitro. The source is a human donor in good health. This chain joins TRBV19 and TRBJ1-1; D gene unclear. CDR3 DNA: TGTGCCAGTAGTATTACCATTAGCGGGAACACTGAAGCTTTCTTT. It translates to CASSITISGNTEAFF.